Following are 4 T cell receptor beta chains from one sample sequenced in a study of T cells in women clearing cervical HPV infection. Generated by immunoSEQ multiplex PCR, the TCRdb table keeps only in-frame clones and is missing some. Its clone listing holds about 48,000 clones. The sample taken for sequencing was blood buffy coat. These receptors all stem from a woman aged 18-70 years with a cervical HPV16 infection that either progressed to CIN3+ or cleared (not recorded which).

CDR3 bases read: TGTGCCAGTAGTATTGTCGCGCGTGGC. Translating it yields CASSIVARG. The entire CDR3 sequence reads CASSIVARGYTF. The rearrangement uses TRBV19 and TRBJ1-2; D call uncertain. The read ends 3 residues early relative to the CDR3; the germline J gene fills the gap. Germline loops: CDR1 LNHDA, CDR2 SQIVND (reference sequence). CDR3 size: 12 residues. The V end lost 3 bases, the J end lost 7 bases, and 9 bases lay between the germline ends.

Regarding this clone: The read falls 3 residues short of the CDR3 end, and the missing part is taken from the germline J gene. V usage is TRBV5-6 and J usage is TRBJ2-7, with 11 bases aligning to TRBD1. The CDR3 runs to 15 residues. V shed 4 bases, J shed 6 bases, and the junction held 9 bases outside the gene matches. Germline V gives CDR1 SGHDT, CDR2 YYEEEE. The chain's CDR3 is CASSLPGQGVGEQYF. Partial CDR3 DNA: TGTGCCAGCAGCCTACCGGGACAGGGGGTGGGCGAG. The full variable domain, rest sourced from reference TRBV5-6 and TRBJ2-7, is DAGVTQSPTHLIKTRGQQVTLRCSPKSGHDTVSWYQQALGQGPQFIFQYYEEEERQRGNFPDRFSGHQFPNYSSELNVNALLLGDSALYLCASSLPGQGVGEQYFGPGTRLTVT.

Remarks on this clone: The read falls 3 residues short of the CDR3 end, and the missing part is taken from the germline J gene. The rearrangement joins TRBV7-2 to TRBJ1-6; D gene ambiguous. Germline CDR1 is SGHTA and CDR2 is FQGNSA. V was pared by 5 bases and J by 0 bases, with 5 bases between. This CDR3 is 14 amino acids long. The sequenced part of the CDR3 DNA is TGTGCCAGCAGCACCAGCTCCTATAATTCACCC. Its translation: CASSTSSYNSP. The whole CDR3 is CASSTSSYNSPLHF.

About this clone: Read sequence stops 3 residues before the CDR3 end, and the germline J gene provides the missing end. The V and J genes are TRBV19 and TRBJ2-1; TRBD2 matches 8 bases. Germline V gene data show CDR1 as LNHDA and CDR2 as SQIVND (reference sequence). V shed 5 bases, J shed 7 bases, and the junction held 4 bases outside the gene matches. CDR3 length: 13 residues. CDR3 sequence: CASSGLARNEQFF. The DNA read from the CDR3 is TGTGCCAGTAGTGGACTAGCTCGGAATGAG.